The sequence of this T cell receptor beta chain was determined in a study of beta chain features in type 1 diabetes. Findings of the study overall: TCRB CDR3s from Type 1 diabetes patients were moderately but significantly shorter in all four CD4+ subsets.

This clone showed up just a few times. No antigen is known for it. The V gene's germline CDR1 is SGHRS and CDR2 YFSETQ. Deletions cut 1 base from V and 4 bases from J, with 7 bases between. The CDR3 covers 13 residues. All of the isolated RNA was reverse transcribed, so expressed TCRB transcripts were sequenced. Data came from immunoSEQ multiplex PCR; TCRdb stores just in-frame clones and leaves some out. This table has hundreds of thousands of clones, 13% appearing once. The receptor was derived from a man aged 18 to 35 with type 1 diabetes. The chain recombines TRBV5-1 with TRBJ2-3; D may be TRBD1 (6 bases). The sample taken for sequencing was naive CD4+ T cells from blood. The CDR3 region has the DNA TGCGCCAGCAGCTTGACAGGGTCAGATACGCAGTATTTT. Translated, it gives CASSLTGSDTQYF. Full variable domain (remainder filled in from reference TRBV5-1 and TRBJ2-3): KAGVTQTPRYLIKTRGQQVTLSCSPISGHRSVSWYQQTPGQGLQFLFEYFSETQRNKGNFPGRFSGRQFSNSRSEMNVSTLELGDSALYLCASSLTGSDTQYFGPGTRLTVL.